These T cell receptor beta chains were read from a single sample in a study of T cells in narcolepsy. Repertoires were generated with immunoSEQ multiplex PCR, while TCRdb's copy carries only in-frame clones and drops some. This sample has about 40,000 clones, with around 89% found just once. Sequenced: CD45RA- memory CD4+ T cells from PBMCs. These receptors originate from a human donor with narcolepsy. Each CDR3 is given with its conserved first and last residue. Each record gives: clone size, J gene, V gene, D gene, CDR3 protein, CDR3 DNA. The D gene is left open where the match is weak. Not every row has a clone size; where given, it reads once, few, many or a size class.

size: .; J: TRBJ1-3; V: TRBV18; D: .; CDR3: CASSRAGTSGNTIYF; DNA: TGTGCCAGCTCACGTGCCGGGACCTCTGGAAACACCATATATTTT
size: .; J: TRBJ2-3; V: TRBV28; D: TRBD2; CDR3: CASSSLAGGSDTQYF; DNA: TGTGCCAGCAGTTCCCTAGCGGGGGGTTCAGATACGCAGTATTTT
size: .; J: TRBJ1-3; V: TRBV7-9; D: .; CDR3: CASSPGGSGNTIYF; DNA: TGTGCCAGCAGCCCCGGGGGCTCTGGAAACACCATATATTTT
size: .; J: TRBJ2-3; V: TRBV29-1; D: .; CDR3: CSPIDTQYF; DNA: TGCAGCCCCATCGATACGCAGTATTTT
size: .; J: TRBJ2-1; V: TRBV18; D: TRBD1; CDR3: CAGSPRDRGTNEQFF; DNA: TGTGCCGGCTCACCTCGGGACAGGGGAACCAATGAGCAGTTCTTC
size: .; J: TRBJ2-7; V: TRBV7-8; D: TRBD2; CDR3: CASSLGLAEYEQYF; DNA: TGTGCCAGCAGCTTAGGACTAGCGGAATACGAGCAGTACTTC
size: .; J: TRBJ1-1; V: TRBV27; D: .; CDR3: CASVTGSTEAFF; DNA: TGTGCCAGCGTCACCGGGAGCACTGAAGCTTTCTTT
size: .; J: TRBJ2-1; V: TRBV19; D: TRBD2; CDR3: CASSIASGRGAGENRFF; DNA: TGTGCCAGTAGTATAGCGTCGGGGCGGGGGGCCGGGGAGAACCGGTTCTTC
size: few; J: TRBJ2-3; V: TRBV27; D: .; CDR3: CASSFPGRDGPDTQYF; DNA: TGTGCCAGCAGTTTTCCGGGGCGCGACGGCCCAGATACGCAGTATTTT
size: .; J: TRBJ1-5; V: TRBV29-1; D: .; CDR3: CSVGVGNSNQPQHF; DNA: TGCAGCGTTGGGGTGGGGAATAGCAATCAGCCCCAGCATTTT
size: .; J: TRBJ1-1; V: TRBV18; D: TRBD1; CDR3: CASSPLGTGDTEAFF; DNA: TGTGCCAGCTCACCACTGGGGACAGGGGACACTGAAGCTTTCTTT
size: .; J: TRBJ2-3; V: TRBV7-9; D: .; CDR3: CASSLEGRPDTQYF; DNA: TGTGCCAGCAGCTTAGAAGGGAGGCCAGATACGCAGTATTTT
size: .; J: TRBJ1-6; V: TRBV7-4; D: TRBD1; CDR3: CASSYRDRVSPLHF; DNA: TGTGCCAGCAGCTACCGGGACAGGGTCTCACCCCTCCACTTT
size: .; J: TRBJ2-7; V: TRBV5-4; D: TRBD1; CDR3: CASSLQGAPYEQYF; DNA: TGTGCCAGCAGCTTGCAGGGGGCTCCCTACGAGCAGTACTTC
size: .; J: TRBJ2-4; V: TRBV4-3; D: .; CDR3: CASSPRGGEDIQYF; DNA: TGCGCCAGCAGCCCGCGCGGGGGCGAGGACATTCAGTACTTC
size: .; J: TRBJ1-2; V: TRBV6-6; D: .; CDR3: CASSYQQGGYTF; DNA: TGTGCCAGCAGTTACCAGCAGGGGGGCTACACCTTC
size: .; J: TRBJ1-2; V: TRBV2; D: .; CDR3: CASTVGAAGGYTF; DNA: TGTGCCAGCACTGTGGGGGCAGCCGGCGGCTACACCTTC
size: .; J: TRBJ1-4; V: TRBV4-2; D: .; CDR3: CASSQGGGGEKLFF; DNA: TGTGCCAGCAGCCAAGGGGGCGGGGGTGAAAAACTGTTTTTT